The subject of this entry is one TCR beta chain. What it recognizes is unknown. This CDR3 spans 14 amino acids. After removal of 5 bases from V and 3 bases from J, the junction contained 1 base not matched to a gene. Germline assignment: CDR1 ENHRY and CDR2 SYGVKD. The data stem from a study of T cell responses to AZD1222 COVID-19 vaccine. Sequencing was performed with immunoSEQ multiplex PCR; in TCRdb, only in-frame clones are kept and a portion is missing. The table lists more than 75,000 clones, roughly 91% of them singletons. Study findings and constraints: Donors were mostly white British, more females; clonal diversity possibly underestimated. Reportedly, nearly half the spike-specific TCRs target unmutated variant regions. Of the AZD1222 recipients, only 5 or 6 were seropositive at baseline.

The material was peripheral blood, obtained on day 0 of AZD1222 vaccination. The TCR originated in an adult in good health. The V gene is TRBV10-3, the J gene TRBJ1-6; 7 bases are shared with TRBD1. The DNA for the CDR3 is TGTGCCATCAGTCGGGACAGCTATAATTCACCCCTCCACTTT. Amino acid sequence: CAISRDSYNSPLHF.